This is a list of T cell receptor beta chains from one sample in a study of blood T cell repertoires in COVID-19. TCRdb keeps only in-frame clones here, not all; method: immunoSEQ multiplex PCR. Among fewer than 110,000 clones, around 92% were seen once, and the ten largest hold around 3.7%. Sequencing used peripheral blood. The receptors were gathered from a woman aged 60 to 75 with acute or convalescent COVID-19. Both conserved end residues are part of each CDR3. Each record gives: D gene, J gene, V gene, clone size, CDR3 DNA, CDR3 protein. A D gene is named only where the DNA matches it firmly. Clone size, where shown, is once, few, many, or a class for clones that have expanded.

d_call: TRBD1; j_call: TRBJ2-7; v_call: TRBV4-1; clone_size: .; cdr3_nt: TGCGCCAGCAGCCAAGAGACAGGGGTTCCTACCTACGAGCAGTACTTC; cdr3_aa: CASSQETGVPTYEQYF
d_call: TRBD1; j_call: TRBJ1-2; v_call: TRBV5-1; clone_size: few; cdr3_nt: TGCGCCAGCAGCACTTCACCCGGACAGGGCTATGGCTACACCTTC; cdr3_aa: CASSTSPGQGYGYTF
d_call: .; j_call: TRBJ1-2; v_call: TRBV28; clone_size: .; cdr3_nt: TGTGCCAGCAGTCCTCACCCCCCCTCGGTGGACACCTTC; cdr3_aa: CASSPHPPSVDTF
d_call: .; j_call: TRBJ1-1; v_call: TRBV27; clone_size: .; cdr3_nt: TGTGCCAGCACCCCACTTCATAGAGAAACTGAAGCTTTCTTT; cdr3_aa: CASTPLHRETEAFF
d_call: .; j_call: TRBJ1-1; v_call: TRBV7-9; clone_size: once; cdr3_nt: TGTGCCAGCAGCCAGGGGACTACGAACACTGAAGCTTTCTTT; cdr3_aa: CASSQGTTNTEAFF
d_call: .; j_call: TRBJ1-6; v_call: TRBV6-1; clone_size: .; cdr3_nt: TGTGCCAGCAGTGAAAGGCTGAGGCCCCTCCACTTT; cdr3_aa: CASSERLRPLHF
d_call: TRBD2; j_call: TRBJ2-2; v_call: TRBV11-3; clone_size: .; cdr3_nt: TGTGCCAGCAGCCCCGCTAGCGGGAGTTTCACCGGGGAGCTGTTTTTT; cdr3_aa: CASSPASGSFTGELFF
d_call: .; j_call: TRBJ1-2; v_call: TRBV19; clone_size: once; cdr3_nt: TGTGCCAGTAGTATAAACAGGTTTGAGGACTATGGCTACACCTTC; cdr3_aa: CASSINRFEDYGYTF
d_call: .; j_call: TRBJ1-3; v_call: TRBV25-1; clone_size: .; cdr3_nt: TGTGCCAGCAGTGATGGGGCCATCTCTGGAAACACCATATATTTT; cdr3_aa: CASSDGAISGNTIYF
d_call: TRBD1; j_call: TRBJ1-2; v_call: TRBV6-6; clone_size: .; cdr3_nt: TGTGCCAGTTTGACAGGGGACCCTAACCTCTATGGCTACACCTTC; cdr3_aa: CASLTGDPNLYGYTF
d_call: .; j_call: TRBJ1-1; v_call: TRBV28; clone_size: .; cdr3_nt: TGTGCCAGCAGTAGACCAGGGAAGAACACTGAAGCTTTCTTT; cdr3_aa: CASSRPGKNTEAFF
d_call: .; j_call: TRBJ2-2; v_call: TRBV5-1; clone_size: few; cdr3_nt: TGCGCCAGCACCCCTCCTGGAGGGTCCTACACCGGGGAGCTGTTTTTT; cdr3_aa: CASTPPGGSYTGELFF
d_call: .; j_call: TRBJ1-1; v_call: TRBV19; clone_size: .; cdr3_nt: TGTGCCAGTAATATACCTGGGGCGAACACTGAAGCTTTCTTT; cdr3_aa: CASNIPGANTEAFF
d_call: .; j_call: TRBJ1-2; v_call: TRBV6-1; clone_size: .; cdr3_nt: TGTGCCAGCAGTGACCAGGGCCGGGGCTACACCTTC; cdr3_aa: CASSDQGRGYTF
d_call: .; j_call: TRBJ1-1; v_call: TRBV5-1; clone_size: .; cdr3_nt: TGCGCCAGCAGCTCCATGGGACTGGAGAACACTGAAGCTTTCTTT; cdr3_aa: CASSSMGLENTEAFF
d_call: TRBD1; j_call: TRBJ1-3; v_call: TRBV18; clone_size: .; cdr3_nt: TGTGCCAGCTCACAGGACAGGACTTCTGGAAACACCATATATTTT; cdr3_aa: CASSQDRTSGNTIYF
d_call: TRBD1; j_call: TRBJ1-5; v_call: TRBV19; clone_size: .; cdr3_nt: TGTGCCAGTAGTATACAAGGGGGCGAGCCCCAGCATTTT; cdr3_aa: CASSIQGGEPQHF
d_call: TRBD1; j_call: TRBJ1-2; v_call: TRBV7-9; clone_size: .; cdr3_nt: TGTGCCAGCAGCTTCCGGGACAGGCCTAACTATGGCTACACCTTC; cdr3_aa: CASSFRDRPNYGYTF
d_call: TRBD2; j_call: TRBJ2-1; v_call: TRBV7-9; clone_size: .; cdr3_nt: TGTGCCAGCAGCTTTTCGGGCGGGAGGTCCTACAATGAGCAGTTCTTC; cdr3_aa: CASSFSGGRSYNEQFF
d_call: TRBD1; j_call: TRBJ1-2; v_call: TRBV24-1; clone_size: .; cdr3_nt: TGTGCCACCAGCACAGGGGGCGCGGATGGCTACACCTTC; cdr3_aa: CATSTGGADGYTF
d_call: TRBD2; j_call: TRBJ2-6; v_call: TRBV5-1; clone_size: .; cdr3_nt: TGCGCCAGCAGCGGGGGGGAGGGTCCCCTTTGGGCCAACGTCCTGACTTTC; cdr3_aa: CASSGGEGPLWANVLTF
d_call: .; j_call: TRBJ2-2; v_call: TRBV5-4; clone_size: .; cdr3_nt: TGTGCCAGCAGCACACCTCCCACCGGGGAGCTGTTTTTT; cdr3_aa: CASSTPPTGELFF
d_call: .; j_call: TRBJ1-2; v_call: TRBV5-1; clone_size: few; cdr3_nt: TGCGCCAGCAGCTTGGCGAGCCTCCGGGTGGGCTATGGCTACACCTTC; cdr3_aa: CASSLASLRVGYGYTF
d_call: .; j_call: TRBJ1-4; v_call: TRBV7-3; clone_size: .; cdr3_nt: TGTGCCAGCAGCTCAAGATCGGGGGAAAAACTGTTTTTT; cdr3_aa: CASSSRSGEKLFF
d_call: .; j_call: TRBJ1-5; v_call: TRBV11-2; clone_size: .; cdr3_nt: TGTGCCAGCAGCTTGGGGCATAATCAGCCCCAGCATTTT; cdr3_aa: CASSLGHNQPQHF
d_call: .; j_call: TRBJ1-2; v_call: TRBV19; clone_size: .; cdr3_nt: TGTGCCAGTAGTACCATGGACGGGACTAACTATGGCTACACCTTC; cdr3_aa: CASSTMDGTNYGYTF
d_call: .; j_call: TRBJ1-1; v_call: TRBV2; clone_size: .; cdr3_nt: TGTGCCAGCAGTGCCAGGGCCAGAATGAACACTGAAGCTTTCTTT; cdr3_aa: CASSARARMNTEAFF
d_call: .; j_call: TRBJ1-1; v_call: TRBV19; clone_size: .; cdr3_nt: TGTGCCAGTTCACAGTCGAACACTGAAGCTTTCTTT; cdr3_aa: CASSQSNTEAFF
d_call: .; j_call: TRBJ1-4; v_call: TRBV6-5; clone_size: .; cdr3_nt: TGTGCCAGCAGCCCGGGGGGGGTACGAAGTGAAAAACTGTTTTTT; cdr3_aa: CASSPGGVRSEKLFF
d_call: .; j_call: TRBJ1-3; v_call: TRBV5-1; clone_size: .; cdr3_nt: TGCGCCAGCAGCTTATCAGTCTCTGGAAACACCATATATTTT; cdr3_aa: CASSLSVSGNTIYF
d_call: TRBD2; j_call: TRBJ2-2; v_call: TRBV3-1/TRBV3-2; clone_size: .; cdr3_nt: TGTGCCAGCAGCTGGACTAGCGCACTATCCACCGGGGAGCTGTTTTTT; cdr3_aa: CASSWTSALSTGELFF
d_call: TRBD1; j_call: TRBJ1-1; v_call: TRBV11-3; clone_size: .; cdr3_nt: TGTGCCAGCAGCCGAGATTTCGGGACAGGGCGGAACACTGAAGCTTTCTTT; cdr3_aa: CASSRDFGTGRNTEAFF
d_call: TRBD2; j_call: TRBJ2-2; v_call: TRBV15; clone_size: .; cdr3_nt: TGTGCCACCAGCAGAGAACTAGCGGGAGAAGGCGGGGAGCTGTTTTTT; cdr3_aa: CATSRELAGEGGELFF
d_call: TRBD1; j_call: TRBJ2-7; v_call: TRBV5-1; clone_size: once; cdr3_nt: TGCGCCAGCAGTAGACCCACAGGGGGCTACGAGCAGTACTTC; cdr3_aa: CASSRPTGGYEQYF
d_call: .; j_call: TRBJ1-5; v_call: TRBV7-8; clone_size: .; cdr3_nt: TGTGCCAGCAGCTTAGGAGCGGTCCTTAGCAATCAGCCCCAGCATTTT; cdr3_aa: CASSLGAVLSNQPQHF
d_call: TRBD1; j_call: TRBJ2-5; v_call: TRBV24-1; clone_size: .; cdr3_nt: TGTGCCACCAGTGATCCTACAGGGGACCAAGAGACCCAGTACTTC; cdr3_aa: CATSDPTGDQETQYF
d_call: TRBD2; j_call: TRBJ2-2; v_call: TRBV27; clone_size: .; cdr3_nt: TGTGCCAGCAGCCGGGGGGGGCAGGGTTACACCGGGGAGCTGTTTTTT; cdr3_aa: CASSRGGQGYTGELFF
d_call: .; j_call: TRBJ2-7; v_call: TRBV27; clone_size: .; cdr3_nt: TGTGCCAGCAGTTTCCGGACAAGGTCTAACGAGCAGTACTTC; cdr3_aa: CASSFRTRSNEQYF
d_call: .; j_call: TRBJ1-1; v_call: TRBV7-9; clone_size: .; cdr3_nt: TGTGCCAGCAGCTCAATGGGGCTTATGAACACTGAAGCTTTCTTT; cdr3_aa: CASSSMGLMNTEAFF
d_call: .; j_call: TRBJ1-5; v_call: TRBV7-2; clone_size: few; cdr3_nt: TGTGCCAGCAGCTTAGACAGCCTCAATCAGCCCCAGCATTTT; cdr3_aa: CASSLDSLNQPQHF
d_call: .; j_call: TRBJ1-5; v_call: TRBV6-5; clone_size: once; cdr3_nt: TGTGCCAGCGCGACGAGGGTCTCGAGCAATCAGCCCCAGCATTTT; cdr3_aa: CASATRVSSNQPQHF
d_call: .; j_call: TRBJ1-5; v_call: TRBV2; clone_size: .; cdr3_nt: TGTGCCAGCAGGGGAAACAGGGATAATCAGCCCCAGCATTTT; cdr3_aa: CASRGNRDNQPQHF
d_call: .; j_call: TRBJ2-1; v_call: TRBV7-9; clone_size: .; cdr3_nt: TGTGCCAGCAGCTTAATGGGCGGGCCCCACAATGAGCAGTTCTTC; cdr3_aa: CASSLMGGPHNEQFF